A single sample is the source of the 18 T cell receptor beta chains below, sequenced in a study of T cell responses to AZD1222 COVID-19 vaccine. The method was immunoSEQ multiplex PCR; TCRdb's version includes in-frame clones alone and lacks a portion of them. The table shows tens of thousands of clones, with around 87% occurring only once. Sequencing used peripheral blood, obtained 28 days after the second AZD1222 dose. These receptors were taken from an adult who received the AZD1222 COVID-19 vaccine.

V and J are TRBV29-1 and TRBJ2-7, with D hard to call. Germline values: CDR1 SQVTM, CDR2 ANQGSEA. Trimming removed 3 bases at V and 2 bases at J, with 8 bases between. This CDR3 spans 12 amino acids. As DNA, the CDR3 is TGCAGCGTTGAGGCCGGACCCTACGAGCAGTACTTC. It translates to CSVEAGPYEQYF.

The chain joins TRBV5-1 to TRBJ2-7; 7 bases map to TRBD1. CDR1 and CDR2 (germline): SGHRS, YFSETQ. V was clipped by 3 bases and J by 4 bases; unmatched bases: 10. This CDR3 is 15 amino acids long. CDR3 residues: CASSSTGDKLYEQYF. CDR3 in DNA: TGCGCCAGCAGCTCCACAGGGGATAAGTTATACGAGCAGTACTTC.

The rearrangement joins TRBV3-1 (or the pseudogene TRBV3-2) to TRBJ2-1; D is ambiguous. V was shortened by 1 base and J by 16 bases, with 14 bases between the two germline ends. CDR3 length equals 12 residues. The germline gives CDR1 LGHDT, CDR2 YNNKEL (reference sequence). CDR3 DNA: TGTGCCAGCAGCCAAGCTCCGATGCCCCGCTTCTTC. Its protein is CASSQAPMPRFF.

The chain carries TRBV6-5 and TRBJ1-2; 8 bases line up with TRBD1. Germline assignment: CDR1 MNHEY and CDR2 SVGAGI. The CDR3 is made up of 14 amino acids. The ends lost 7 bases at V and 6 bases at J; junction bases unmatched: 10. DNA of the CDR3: TGTGCCAGCACCCCGACTGGACAGGGTAATGGCTACACCTTC. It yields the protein CASTPTGQGNGYTF.

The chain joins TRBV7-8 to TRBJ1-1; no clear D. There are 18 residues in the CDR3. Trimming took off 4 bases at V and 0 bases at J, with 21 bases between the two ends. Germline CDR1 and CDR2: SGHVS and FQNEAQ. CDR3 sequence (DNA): TGTGCCAGCAGCTCCACCTGGGTGGGGTCGACGTTGAACACTGAAGCTTTCTTT. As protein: CASSSTWVGSTLNTEAFF. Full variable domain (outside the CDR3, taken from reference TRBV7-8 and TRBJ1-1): GAGVSQSPRYKVAKRGQDVALRCDPISGHVSLFWYQQALGQGPEFLTYFQNEAQLDKSGLPSDRFFAERPEGSVSTLKIQRTQQEDSAVYLCASSSTWVGSTLNTEAFFGQGTRLTVV.

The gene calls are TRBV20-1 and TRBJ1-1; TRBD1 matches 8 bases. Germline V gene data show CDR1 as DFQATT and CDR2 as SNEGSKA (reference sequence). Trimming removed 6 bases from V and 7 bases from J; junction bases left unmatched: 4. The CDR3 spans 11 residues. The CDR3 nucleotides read TGCAGTGCCCCGGACAGGGTTGAAGCTTTCTTT. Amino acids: CSAPDRVEAFF.

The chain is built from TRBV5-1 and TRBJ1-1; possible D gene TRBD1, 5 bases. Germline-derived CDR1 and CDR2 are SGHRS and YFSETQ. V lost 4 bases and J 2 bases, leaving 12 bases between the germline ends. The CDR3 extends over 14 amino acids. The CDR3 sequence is CASSTGPSNTEAFF. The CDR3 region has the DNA TGCGCCAGCAGCACGGGACCGAGCAACACTGAAGCTTTCTTT.

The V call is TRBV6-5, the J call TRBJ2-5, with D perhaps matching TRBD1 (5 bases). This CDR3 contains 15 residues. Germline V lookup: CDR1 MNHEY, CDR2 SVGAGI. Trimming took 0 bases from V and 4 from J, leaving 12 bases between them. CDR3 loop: CASSYSTDPTETQYF. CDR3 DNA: TGTGCCAGCAGTTACTCGACAGATCCCACAGAGACCCAGTACTTC.

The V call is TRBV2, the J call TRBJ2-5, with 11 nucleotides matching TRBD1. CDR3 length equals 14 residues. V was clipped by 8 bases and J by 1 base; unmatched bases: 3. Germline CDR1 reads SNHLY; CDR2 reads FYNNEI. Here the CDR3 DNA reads TGTGCCAGCCTGGACAGGGGGCCCCAAGAGACCCAGTACTTC. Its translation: CASLDRGPQETQYF.

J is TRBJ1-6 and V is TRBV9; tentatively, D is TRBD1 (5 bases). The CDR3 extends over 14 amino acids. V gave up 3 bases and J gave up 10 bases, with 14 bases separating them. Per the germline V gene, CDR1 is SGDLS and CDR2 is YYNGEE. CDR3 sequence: CASSAGGVYSPLHF. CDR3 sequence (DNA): TGTGCCAGCAGCGCGGGGGGTGTGTACTCACCCCTCCACTTT.

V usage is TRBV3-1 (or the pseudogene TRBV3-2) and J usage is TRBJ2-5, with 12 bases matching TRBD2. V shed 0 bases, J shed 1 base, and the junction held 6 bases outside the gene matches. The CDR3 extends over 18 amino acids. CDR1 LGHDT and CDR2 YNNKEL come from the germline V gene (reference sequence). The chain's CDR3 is CASSQDPPSGGAQETQYF. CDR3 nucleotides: TGTGCCAGCAGCCAAGACCCCCCTAGCGGGGGGGCCCAAGAGACCCAGTACTTC.

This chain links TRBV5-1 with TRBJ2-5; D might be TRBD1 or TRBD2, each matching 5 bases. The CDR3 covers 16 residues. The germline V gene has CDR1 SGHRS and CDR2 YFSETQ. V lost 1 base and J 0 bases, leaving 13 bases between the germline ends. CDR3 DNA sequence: TGCGCCAGCAGCTTGTATCTCGGGGCCAACCAAGAGACCCAGTACTTC. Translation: CASSLYLGANQETQYF.

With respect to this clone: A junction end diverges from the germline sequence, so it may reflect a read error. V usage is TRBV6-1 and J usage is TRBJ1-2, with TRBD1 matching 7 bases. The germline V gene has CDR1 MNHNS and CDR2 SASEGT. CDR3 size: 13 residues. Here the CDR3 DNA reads TGTGCCAGCAGAGAAGACAGGGACTATGGCTACACCTTC. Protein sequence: CASREDRDYGYTF.

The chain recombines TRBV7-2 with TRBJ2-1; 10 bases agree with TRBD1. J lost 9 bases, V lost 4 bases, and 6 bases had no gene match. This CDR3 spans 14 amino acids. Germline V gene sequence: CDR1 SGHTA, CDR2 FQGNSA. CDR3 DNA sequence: TGTGCCAGCAGCTCGAGGACAGGGGGGGCTGAGCAGTTCTTC. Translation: CASSSRTGGAEQFF.

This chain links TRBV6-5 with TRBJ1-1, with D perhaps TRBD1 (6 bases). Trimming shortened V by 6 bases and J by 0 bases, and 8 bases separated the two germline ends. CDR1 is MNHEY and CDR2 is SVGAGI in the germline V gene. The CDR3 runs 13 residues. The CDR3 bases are TGTGCCAGCAGGGACAGTTTGAACACTGAAGCTTTCTTT. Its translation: CASRDSLNTEAFF.

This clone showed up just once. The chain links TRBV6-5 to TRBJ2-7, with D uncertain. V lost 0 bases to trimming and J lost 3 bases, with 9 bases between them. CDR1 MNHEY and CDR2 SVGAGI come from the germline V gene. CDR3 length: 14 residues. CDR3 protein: CASSYSGSNYEQYF. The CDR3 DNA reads TGTGCCAGCAGTTACTCCGGATCGAACTACGAGCAGTACTTC.

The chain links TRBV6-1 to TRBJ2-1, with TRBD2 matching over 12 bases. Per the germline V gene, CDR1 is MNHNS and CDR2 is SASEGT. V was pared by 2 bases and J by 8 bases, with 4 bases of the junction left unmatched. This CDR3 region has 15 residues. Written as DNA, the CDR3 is TGTGCCAGCAGTGAACTAGCGGGGGGGAAGGATGAGCAGTTCTTC. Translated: CASSELAGGKDEQFF.

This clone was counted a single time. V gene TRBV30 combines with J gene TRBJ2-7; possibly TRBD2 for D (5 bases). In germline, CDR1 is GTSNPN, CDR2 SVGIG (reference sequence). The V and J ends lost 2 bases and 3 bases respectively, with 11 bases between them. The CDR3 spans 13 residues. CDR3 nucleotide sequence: TGTGCCTGGAGTCCTACGGGGAGCTACGAGCAGTACTTC. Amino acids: CAWSPTGSYEQYF.